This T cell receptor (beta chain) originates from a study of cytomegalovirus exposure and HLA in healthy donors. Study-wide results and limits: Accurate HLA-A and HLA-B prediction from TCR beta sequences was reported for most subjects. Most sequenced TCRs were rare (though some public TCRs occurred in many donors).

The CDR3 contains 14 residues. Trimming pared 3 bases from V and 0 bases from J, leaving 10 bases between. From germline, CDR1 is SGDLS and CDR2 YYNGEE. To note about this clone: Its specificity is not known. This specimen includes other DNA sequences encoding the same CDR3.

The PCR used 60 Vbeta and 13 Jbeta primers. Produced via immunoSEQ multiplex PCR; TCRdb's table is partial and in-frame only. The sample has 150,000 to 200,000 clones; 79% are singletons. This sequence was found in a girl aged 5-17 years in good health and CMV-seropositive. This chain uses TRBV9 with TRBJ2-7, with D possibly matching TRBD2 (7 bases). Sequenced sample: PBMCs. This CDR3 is CASSAGGPSYEQYF. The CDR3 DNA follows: TGTGCCAGCAGCGCGGGGGGCCCCTCCTACGAGCAGTACTTC.